This T cell receptor (beta chain) was sequenced in a study of cytomegalovirus exposure and HLA in healthy donors. The study ran its PCR with 60 Vbeta and 13 Jbeta primers. Sequencing was performed with immunoSEQ multiplex PCR; in TCRdb, only in-frame clones are kept and a portion is missing. The data hold about 190,000 clones, with over 70% observed a single time. Details on this clone: Its matching antigen is unknown.

Overall study results and limits: Cytomegalovirus status, reportedly, was diagnosed with high specificity and sensitivity by the classifier. In an earlier analysis, productive rearrangement rates for most beta V segments clustered near 87% or 30%. TCR beta chains numbering some 160 were designated cytomegalovirus-associated. The majority of TCR sequences were rare, yet some public TCRs appeared in many donors.

V lost 6 bases, J lost 5 bases, and 4 bases stayed unmatched. The CDR3 contains 13 residues. The germline gives CDR1 SGDLS, CDR2 YYNGEE. J is TRBJ2-1 and V is TRBV9, with TRBD2 matching 8 bases. Source material: PBMCs. The TCR sequence derives from a young woman in good health and CMV-seronegative. The CDR3 DNA reads as TGTGCCAGCACCGGGGGGGGTGACAATGAGCAGTTCTTC. It encodes CASTGGGDNEQFF.